A single sample is the source of the 11 T cell receptor beta chains below, sequenced in a study of blood T cells in healthy people across ages. PCR was performed a second time for roughly 7 to 11 cycles using a sample-barcoded 5' primer and a J-beta primer mix. Via MiXCR, TCRdb re-called the 5' RACE reads, giving one row per CDR3 protein. The repertoire has 550,000 to 700,000 distinct CDR3 sequences, approximately 30% of them found once; the top ten carry about 18%. The specimen sequenced was blood. These receptors all come from a woman in her sixties or seventies in good health.

This chain links TRBV20-1 with TRBJ2-1; D unresolved. Germline CDR1 DFQATT, CDR2 SNEGSKA (reference sequence). V was clipped by 6 bases and J by 3 bases, with 15 bases between them. This CDR3 region has 14 residues. The CDR3 here is CSALRNPFYNEQFF. The CDR3 DNA reads TGCAGTGCCCTGCGGAACCCATTCTACAATGAGCAGTTCTTC.

In its sample, this clonotype was seen a few times. The rearrangement links TRBV20-1 to TRBJ2-3, with 11 bases lining up with TRBD2. The CDR3 is 14 residues long. Germline V lookup: CDR1 DFQATT, CDR2 SNEGSKA (reference sequence). The V and J ends lost 4 bases and 7 bases, in that order; junction bases with no gene match: 7. The CDR3 region has the DNA TGCAGTGCTAACTCCGGGACTAGCGGTCATACGCAGTATTTT. Its protein is CSANSGTSGHTQYF.

The rearrangement joins TRBV7-2 to TRBJ1-3; 8 bases map to TRBD1. The CDR3 contains 16 residues. Germline values: CDR1 SGHTA, CDR2 FQGNSA. Germline trimming cut 5 bases from V and 0 bases from J; bases unmatched to any gene: 6. The CDR3 loop is CASSKDRDLSGNTIYF. CDR3 DNA sequence: TGTGCCAGCAGCAAGGACAGGGATCTCTCTGGAAACACCATATATTTT.

The genes are TRBV4-3 and TRBJ2-2, with 8 positions matching TRBD2. Trimming cost V 5 bases and J 5 bases; bases outside gene matches: 10. The CDR3 is 16 amino acids. Germline CDR1 is LGHNA and CDR2 is YSLEER. CDR3: CASSYSGGVRTGELFF. The CDR3 DNA reads as TGCGCCAGCAGCTACTCGGGGGGGGTCCGAACCGGGGAGCTGTTTTTT.

The table lists this clonotype with many counts. The V call is TRBV9, the J call TRBJ1-4, with TRBD1 matching 7 bases. The CDR3 runs 13 residues. Per germline, CDR1 SGDLS and CDR2 YYNGEE. V shed 3 bases, J shed 8 bases, and the junction held 4 bases outside the gene matches. DNA of the CDR3: TGTGCCAGCAGCGAGGGACAGCGGGAAAAACTGTTTTTT. It codes for CASSEGQREKLFF.

This CDR3 is CASRLGTGGNEQYF. The CDR3 coding sequence is TGTGCCAGCAGGCTCGGGACAGGGGGCAACGAGCAGTACTTC. This rearrangement joins TRBV12-3 or TRBV12-4 to TRBJ2-7; 12 bases align to TRBD1. The CDR3 runs to 14 residues. J gave up 5 bases and V 6 bases, and 5 bases lay outside the gene matches.

The chain recombines TRBV20-1 with TRBJ2-4; D may be TRBD1 (7 bases). V lost 4 bases to trimming and J lost 7 bases, with 14 bases between them. CDR1 and CDR2 (germline): DFQATT, SNEGSKA (reference sequence). This CDR3 has 13 residues. This chain's CDR3 is CSANAGGLNIQYF. CDR3 DNA: TGCAGTGCTAACGCAGGGGGGTTGAACATTCAGTACTTC.

This chain uses TRBV6-6 with TRBJ2-6, with D hard to call. The CDR3 spans 16 residues. V was clipped by 5 bases and J by 4 bases, with 15 bases between them. Germline CDR1 reads MNHNY; CDR2 reads SVGAGI (reference sequence). CDR3 DNA sequence: TGTGCCAGCAGTCCCTCCATGTCCTCGGGGGCCAACGTCCTGACTTTC. It is translated as CASSPSMSSGANVLTF.

This clonotype was counted a few times. The rearrangement joins TRBV28 to TRBJ2-2, with TRBD1 as a possible D gene (5 bases). From germline, CDR1 is MDHEN and CDR2 SYDVKM. The length of the CDR3 is 15 residues. V was trimmed by 4 bases and J by 6 bases, leaving 15 bases between them. CDR3 sequence: CASSSPGFAAGELFF. For the CDR3, the DNA is TGTGCCAGCAGTTCTCCAGGGTTTGCCGCCGGGGAGCTGTTTTTT.

The chain uses TRBV29-1 and TRBJ2-1; D is uncertain. This CDR3 region has 13 residues. V was shortened by 2 bases and J by 0 bases, with 5 bases between the two germline ends. Germline V lookup: CDR1 SQVTM, CDR2 ANQGSEA. The CDR3 here is CSVESSSYNEQFF. CDR3 sequence (DNA): TGCAGCGTTGAATCTAGCTCCTACAATGAGCAGTTCTTC.

The table lists this clonotype with a few counts. V is TRBV6-2 or TRBV6-3 and J is TRBJ2-2, with 7 bases matching TRBD1. Trimming at V came to 8 bases and at J to 3 bases, leaving 12 bases not matched to a gene. The CDR3 covers 16 residues. The germline V gene encodes CDR1 MNHEY and CDR2 SVGEGT. The chain's CDR3 is CASWTSRGSDTGELFF. In nucleotides, the CDR3 is TGTGCCAGCTGGACTTCCAGGGGGTCGGACACCGGGGAGCTGTTTTTT.